This TCR beta chain was recorded in a study of T cell responses to AZD1222 COVID-19 vaccine (dated by TCRdb to the early 2020s). For the study in its entirety: Because spike-specific TCR depth and breadth did not differ between the two schedules, AZD1222 recipients who got a second dose at roughly 4 weeks were pooled with those who got a second dose at roughly 12 weeks. TCR sequencing was performed for 230 to 250 trial participants, of whom about 200 were given two doses of AZD1222 and some 26 were given two doses of MenACWY control vaccine. Trial participants were enrolled into age subgroups of 18-55, 56-69 and 70-plus years, which contained about 150, 27 and 61 TCR-sequenced participants, respectively.

The CDR3 regions of human TCRbeta chains were analyzed by immunosequencing. As for the authors' bioinformatics: TCRs in the repertoires were compared against a reference library of SARS-CoV-2-specific TCRs that had been generated with the MIRA antigen-specificity platform. Breadth was defined as the fraction of unique TCRs that were SARS-CoV-2-associated. Depth was defined as the fraction of total T cells that were SARS-CoV-2-associated. Using the MIRA data, each spike-specific TCR was mapped to the spike region that the TCR reacts to and placed in a CD4 or CD8 class. Log10-transformed breadth and depth values were compared by one-way ANOVA with Sidak's multiple comparisons tests. TCRdb holds this immuneACCESS table with in-frame rearrangements only. Some clones are missing; in checked studies, unresolved V genes explain under half, and the rest has no known cause. That table gives V, J and clone size, and the DNA gave D and trimming. The table for this sample lists 100,000 to 120,000 clones; 85% to 90% of them were counted only once. 2% to 3% of the sample lies in the top ten.

A distance of 9 bases separates the germline ends of V and J, which lose 3 bases and 0 bases respectively. The CDR3 covers 14 residues, taking in both the cysteine and the phenylalanine. The read is trimmed to its CDR3 DNA, 42 bases read in frame from base 1. CDR1 is given as DFQATT and CDR2 as SNEGSKA, both from the germline V gene (reference sequence). This clone appeared once. The specificity of this receptor is unknown. No per-base quality is available; no much larger clone lies one base away. The full study reports these points: Nearly half of unique spike-specific TCRs reportedly recognized epitopes outside regions mutated in the B.1.351 and B.1.1.7 variants. A significant rise in spike-specific TCR breadth and depth was observed after two AZD1222 doses relative to day 0 and relative to MenACWY recipients. Vaccine-associated CD4 TCRs spanned the whole spike protein, with dominant responses in regions 160-218 and 743-854. Conclusions about previously exposed vaccinees are limited because only five to seven AZD1222 recipients were SARS-CoV-2 seropositive at baseline. Because no day 14 peak-response samples were available, repertoires were characterized only after the peak T cell response. In the small 56-69-year group, the increase in depth fell short of significance, most likely because of low power. Most participants were white British and females outnumbered males, and the authors suggested that clonal diversity may have been underestimated.

The time point label on this specimen signifies: baseline before first vaccination. Vaccinee samples were obtained from the UK trials COV001 and COV002, which included a single-blind randomized controlled phase 2/3 trial of AZD1222 (ChAdOx1 nCoV-19) in healthy adults. For TCRbeta chain sequencing, PBMC samples were collected from trial participants at day 0 and at day 28 after the second dose. In this chain, TRBV20-1 is recombined with TRBJ2-1; the D segment might be TRBD1 or TRBD2, since each matches 5 bases. This receptor was obtained from an adult in good health. The starting material was peripheral blood, obtained on day 0 of AZD1222 vaccination. The DNA sequence reads TGCAGTGCTAGTGGGGGTAGCTCCTACAATGAGCAGTTCTTC. Translated, it gives CSASGGSSYNEQFF.